This T cell receptor beta chain was sequenced in a study of control samples from healthy donors and cancer patients. Clones were read by immunoSEQ multiplex PCR, and TCRdb kept only the in-frame ones, dropping some. The repertoire includes roughly 120,000 clones, 88% of them detected once, and about 2.5% sits in the top ten. The CDR3 spans 12 residues. Germline V gene lookup returns CDR1 SQVTM and CDR2 ANQGSEA. The ends were cut back, 3 bases at V and 3 bases at J, with 8 bases in the middle. Material: blood. The sequence was collected from a woman between 65 and 79 years old in good health. This chain links TRBV29-1 with TRBJ2-5, with D perhaps TRBD1 (6 bases). CDR3 amino acids: CSVDSGEETQYF. As DNA, the CDR3 is TGCAGCGTTGACTCAGGGGAAGAGACCCAGTACTTC.